This note documents a single T cell receptor beta chain sequence. Antigen specificity is unknown. Construction of the TCRbeta library involved unique molecular identifiers. One entry per CDR3 protein, called by TCRdb with MiXCR from the PCR reads. The sample contains a few hundred thousand distinct CDR3 sequences, 15% to 20% of which appear only once. This sample is drawn from a study of T-cell reconstitution after alpha-beta-depleted transplantation in children. General observations from the study: Where some patients showed high TCRbeta diversity at day 60, it came from recipient T cells and thymic progenitors that had survived. About two months after transplant, alpha-beta T cells reportedly came from several hundred expanded graft clones. Newly produced T cells mostly provided counts and TCRbeta diversity after one year, as hyperexpanded clones declined.

Trimming removed 5 bases from V and 1 base from J, with 11 bases in between. This CDR3 contains 14 residues. Germline lookup yields CDR1 SGHNT and CDR2 YENEEA. This sequence was found in a boy in the first two years of life who had a stem cell transplant for Wiskott-Aldrich syndrome, so the T cells may come from the graft donor. Sequencing used PBMCs, mostly from graft donor cells, obtained 360 days after TCRalphabeta/CD19-depleted stem cell transplant. V is TRBV11-3 and J is TRBJ2-5, with D possibly TRBD2 on 6 matching bases. CDR3 nucleotides: TGTGCCAGCAGCCTTAGCGGAATCCAAGAGACCCAGTACTTC. The encoded protein is CASSLSGIQETQYF.